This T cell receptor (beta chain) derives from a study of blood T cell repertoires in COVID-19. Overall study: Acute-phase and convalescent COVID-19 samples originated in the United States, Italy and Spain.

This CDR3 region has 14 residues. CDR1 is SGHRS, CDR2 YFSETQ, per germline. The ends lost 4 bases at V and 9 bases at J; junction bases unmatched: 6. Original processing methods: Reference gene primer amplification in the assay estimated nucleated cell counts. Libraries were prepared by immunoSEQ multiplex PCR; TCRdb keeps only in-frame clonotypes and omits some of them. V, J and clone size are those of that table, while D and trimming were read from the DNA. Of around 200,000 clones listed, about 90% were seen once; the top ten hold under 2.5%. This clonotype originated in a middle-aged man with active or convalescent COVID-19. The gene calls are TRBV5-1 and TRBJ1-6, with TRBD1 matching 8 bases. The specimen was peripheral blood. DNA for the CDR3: TGCGCCAGCAGCACCGGACAGGGAGGTTCACCCCTCCACTTT. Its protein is CASSTGQGGSPLHF.